This T cell receptor (beta chain) was captured in a study of blood T cell repertoires in COVID-19. Trimming took 3 bases from V and 9 from J, leaving 15 bases between them. Germline CDR1 is SSHAT and CDR2 is FNYEAQ (reference sequence). The CDR3 sequence is 14 residues long. Assay: immunoSEQ multiplex PCR; the TCRdb copy retains only in-frame clones and omits some. The sample has about 66,000 clones, 89% seen once. The origin of this receptor is a man in his sixties with acute or convalescent COVID-19. Sequences were obtained from peripheral blood. The chain links TRBV7-7 to TRBJ2-1; no clear D. The CDR3 DNA reads TGTGCCAGCAGCTTGCTGGCGGCGGATACTGAGCAGTTCTTC. It codes for CASSLLAADTEQFF.